This T cell receptor beta chain was sequenced in a study of T cell changes during pregnancy in multiple sclerosis (dated by TCRdb to about 2019). About the investigation overall: In women with multiple sclerosis, the researchers looked at how the T cell repertoire shifted as pregnancy progressed.

The CDR1 and CDR2 encoded by the germline V gene are SQVTM and ANQGSEA. V trim: 6 bases; J trim: 0 bases; unmatched bases: 7. Its CDR3 holds 14 amino acids, cysteine through phenylalanine. Kept here is only the CDR3 DNA, which spans 42 bases and is read in frame from base 1. Only a few counts were recorded for this clone. Which antigen it targets is not known. No base qualities exist here, and no much larger clone lies one base off it. The library was built by means of the immunoSEQ multiplex PCR assay. In TCRdb, the immuneACCESS table is reduced to in-frame sequences with V and J assigned. These tables do not hold every clone; where another copy was compared, an unresolved V gene accounts for under half, and the others remain unexplained. The sample yields approximately 63,000 clones; almost 95% were counted once. Of the sample, just under 2% is held by the ten largest clones.

The sequence joins TRBV29-1 to TRBJ1-1, and 7 junction bases match TRBD1. This specimen was peripheral blood, taken in the third trimester of pregnancy. The clonotype originates from a female donor in good health, enrolled as a control in a pregnancy study. The CDR3 protein: CSVEQGTLNTEAFF. The sequenced DNA is TGCAGCGTCGAACAGGGGACCCTGAACACTGAAGCTTTCTTT.